A single sample is the source of the 28 T cell receptor beta chains below, sequenced in a study of pediatric ulcerative colitis. Profiled with immunoSEQ multiplex PCR; TCRdb holds only in-frame clones, not every one. The table has tens of thousands of clones, 73% seen once. During colonoscopy, one to two rectal pinch biopsies were collected. The sample was gut tissue. Receptors were obtained from a boy younger than 18 with moderate ulcerative colitis.

Only one count was recorded for this clone. The chain combines TRBV12-5 with TRBJ2-2; D is ambiguous. The CDR3 extends over 13 amino acids. CDR1 and CDR2 (germline): LGHNT, FRNRAP. The V end lost 1 base, the J end lost 6 bases, and 6 bases lay between the germline ends. The CDR3 sequence: CASGLGGAGELFF. The CDR3 DNA reads as TGTGCTAGTGGTTTGGGTGGTGCCGGGGAGCTGTTTTTT.

The rearrangement uses TRBV29-1 and TRBJ2-7; D could derive from TRBD1 or TRBD2 (6 bases each). Germline V lookup: CDR1 SQVTM, CDR2 ANQGSEA. Trimming cost V 5 bases and J 7 bases, with 18 bases left between them. The CDR3 is 13 amino acids. CDR3 residues: CSVWMGGVREQYF. As DNA, the CDR3 is TGCAGCGTTTGGATGGGGGGCGTGAGGGAGCAGTACTTC.

The count of this clone is one. The V gene is TRBV5-1, the J gene TRBJ2-7, with D perhaps TRBD1 (8 bases). V was clipped by 5 bases and J by 7 bases, with 16 bases between them. The length of the CDR3 is 13 residues. Germline V lookup: CDR1 SGHRS, CDR2 YFSETQ. The CDR3 coding sequence is TGCGCCAGCAGACCAACAGGGGGGGAAGAGCAGTACTTC. It encodes CASRPTGGEEQYF.

This chain joins TRBV6-5 and TRBJ2-7; 7 bases map to TRBD2. This CDR3 spans 16 amino acids. Per the germline V gene, CDR1 is MNHEY and CDR2 is SVGAGI. V lost 0 bases, J lost 1 base, and 6 bases stayed unmatched. CDR3 in DNA: TGTGCCAGCAGTTACTCGTGGGCGGGAGCGTCCTACGAGCAGTACTTC. This translates into CASSYSWAGASYEQYF.

This rearrangement joins TRBV12-5 to TRBJ2-1; perhaps TRBD2 as D (5 bases). The CDR3 sequence is 12 residues long. Germline CDR1 reads LGHNT; CDR2 reads FRNRAP. V lost 6 bases, J lost 7 bases, and 10 bases lay in between. CDR3 nucleotide sequence: TGTGCTAGTGGCCGGGAAATTAATGAGCAGTTCTTC. It translates to CASGREINEQFF.

The genes are TRBV25-1 and TRBJ1-1, with 7 positions matching TRBD1. V was clipped by 3 bases and J by 1 base; unmatched bases: 5. CDR3 length equals 15 residues. Germline-derived CDR1 and CDR2 are MGHDK and SYGVNS. In DNA form, the CDR3 reads TGTGCCAGCAGTGACTCGCGGGACAGGAACACTGAAGCTTTCTTT. This codes for CASSDSRDRNTEAFF.

This clone has just one count. The chain links TRBV25-1 to TRBJ2-7, with TRBD1 matching 10 bases. V lost 5 bases and J lost 3; bases outside the gene matches: 7. Germline CDR1 and CDR2: MGHDK and SYGVNS. The CDR3 has 15 residues. In DNA form, the CDR3 reads TGTGCCAGCAGTATATCGACAGGGGGCCGCTACGAGCAGTACTTC. Amino acid sequence: CASSISTGGRYEQYF.

The chain links TRBV6-6 to TRBJ2-7; D gene ambiguous. Per germline, CDR1 MNHNY and CDR2 SVGAGI (reference sequence). Trimming pared 0 bases from V and 0 bases from J, leaving 6 bases between. CDR3 length: 14 residues. The CDR3 DNA is TGTGCCAGCAGTTACTCGTTTGACTCCTACGAGCAGTACTTC. It yields the protein CASSYSFDSYEQYF.

The count of this clone is one. The chain has TRBV4-1 and TRBJ1-1, with D perhaps matching TRBD1 (5 bases). The CDR3 runs to 17 residues. Per the germline V gene, CDR1 is MGHRA and CDR2 is YSYEKL. V was trimmed by 1 base and J by 6 bases, leaving 21 bases between them. This chain's CDR3 is CASSQGRIRGSGAEAFF. For the CDR3, the DNA is TGCGCCAGCAGCCAAGGGAGGATTCGGGGCTCGGGGGCTGAAGCTTTCTTT.

The rearrangement uses TRBV14 and TRBJ1-4, with D perhaps matching TRBD1 (5 bases). The V end lost 1 base, the J end lost 8 bases, and 26 bases lay between the germline ends. The CDR3 loop spans 19 amino acids. Germline CDR1 is SGHDN and CDR2 is FVKESK. For the CDR3, the DNA is TGTGCCAGCAGCCAAGGCGGCGGGGCGGGCCGTGTATTTCGAGAAAAACTGTTTTTT. Amino acids: CASSQGGGAGRVFREKLFF.

The chain combines TRBV6-4 with TRBJ2-3, with TRBD2 matching over 12 bases. V shed 6 bases, J shed 6 bases, and the junction held 4 bases outside the gene matches. CDR1 is MRHNA and CDR2 is SNTAGT in the germline V gene. This CDR3 is 14 amino acids long. The CDR3: CASRRLAGVDTQYF. CDR3 bases: TGTGCCAGCAGACGACTAGCGGGAGTGGATACGCAGTATTTT.

This clone was found a few times. The CDR3 protein is CASSLGAGGIRRETQYF. The DNA of the CDR3 is TGTGCCAGCAGCTTGGGGGCAGGGGGCATCCGAAGGGAGACCCAGTACTTC. The chain has TRBV5-6 and TRBJ2-5; 8 nucleotides agree with TRBD1. This CDR3 region has 17 residues. J gave up 5 bases and V 0 bases, and 12 bases lay outside the gene matches. The germline V gene has CDR1 SGHDT and CDR2 YYEEEE.

The CDR3 DNA reads TGTGCCAGCAGCCCAACTGGAAAACTCTCCTACAATGAGCAGTTCTTC. Translating gives CASSPTGKLSYNEQFF. V is TRBV7-9 and J is TRBJ2-1; D not resolved. The germline V gene encodes CDR1 SEHNR and CDR2 FQNEAQ (reference sequence). The CDR3 loop spans 16 amino acids. Trimming took off 5 bases at V and 0 bases at J, with 14 bases between the two ends.

This chain links TRBV18 with TRBJ1-5; 12 nucleotides align to TRBD1. There are 14 residues in the CDR3. V lost 5 bases to trimming and J lost 6 bases; unmatched junction nucleotides: 2. CDR1 and CDR2 (germline): KGHSH, LQKENI. The CDR3 nucleotides read TGTGCCAGCTCAGGGACAGGGGGCCCTCAGCCCCAGCATTTT. Translated: CASSGTGGPQPQHF.

This clone occurred once. This chain connects TRBV5-1 to TRBJ2-3; 8 nucleotides line up with TRBD2. The CDR3 extends over 14 amino acids. Germline V lookup: CDR1 SGHRS, CDR2 YFSETQ. V trimming: 6 bases; J trimming: 1 base; junction bases outside the gene matches: 4. The CDR3 nucleotides are TGCGCCAGCACCGTGACTAGCGGCACAGATACGCAGTATTTT. As protein: CASTVTSGTDTQYF. Complete variable domain (other parts from reference TRBV5-1 and TRBJ2-3): KAGVTQTPRYLIKTRGQQVTLSCSPISGHRSVSWYQQTPGQGLQFLFEYFSETQRNKGNFPGRFSGRQFSNSRSEMNVSTLELGDSALYLCASTVTSGTDTQYFGPGTRLTVL.

This clone has just one count. V gene TRBV7-9 combines with J gene TRBJ1-2; the match to TRBD1 covers 11 bases. Germline V gene data show CDR1 as SEHNR and CDR2 as FQNEAQ (reference sequence). The CDR3 length is 14 residues. Unmatched junction bases numbered 7, after V lost 1 base and J lost 12 bases. The CDR3 sequence: CASSLGPGQGDDTF. CDR3 DNA sequence: TGTGCCAGCAGCTTAGGTCCGGGACAGGGGGATGACACCTTC.

This clone turned up a few times. The chain couples TRBV7-2 to TRBJ1-5; TRBD1 matches at 9 bases. Germline values: CDR1 SGHTA, CDR2 FQGNSA. Germline trimming cut 5 bases from V and 5 bases from J; bases unmatched to any gene: 7. This CDR3 has 15 residues. The CDR3 nucleotides are TGTGCCAGCAGCCCACGCGACAGGGGGGATCAGCCCCAGCATTTT. As protein: CASSPRDRGDQPQHF.

The chain uses TRBV7-2 and TRBJ1-2; 7 nucleotides match TRBD1. Trimming at V came to 0 bases and at J to 7 bases, leaving 8 bases not matched to a gene. The CDR3 is made up of 15 amino acids. Germline V CDR1 and CDR2: SGHTA, FQGNSA. CDR3 sequence: CASSLAGTAAGGYTF. The CDR3 DNA reads as TGTGCCAGCAGCTTAGCAGGGACAGCTGCTGGTGGCTACACCTTC.

This clone was seen a few times. The chain uses TRBV18 and TRBJ2-1, with 16 bases identical to TRBD2. Per germline, CDR1 KGHSH and CDR2 LQKENI. CDR3 size: 17 residues. V lost 3 bases, J lost 7 bases, and 6 bases stayed unmatched. The CDR3 DNA follows: TGTGCCAGCTCACCCCCGGGACTAGCGGGAGGGCTGAATGAGCAGTTCTTC. Its translation is CASSPPGLAGGLNEQFF.

This clone was picked up a small number of times. The chain carries TRBV6-1 and TRBJ2-2; 8 positions match TRBD1. V lost 2 bases, J lost 6 bases, and 5 bases stayed unmatched. CDR1 MNHNS and CDR2 SASEGT come from the germline V gene. This CDR3 is 15 amino acids long. CDR3 protein: CASSERAGGSGELFF. The DNA of the CDR3 is TGTGCCAGCAGTGAAAGGGCAGGGGGCTCCGGGGAGCTGTTTTTT.

The genes are TRBV5-1 and TRBJ2-1; D unclear. This CDR3 is 15 amino acids long. Deletions cut 4 bases from V and 1 base from J, with 12 bases between. Germline CDR1 reads SGHRS; CDR2 reads YFSETQ. The CDR3 DNA is TGCGCCAGCAGCGGTAGGTCCACGTCCTACAATGAGCAGTTCTTC. It yields the protein CASSGRSTSYNEQFF.

This clone was seen a single time. The chain joins TRBV7-6 to TRBJ1-4, with 9 nucleotides matching TRBD1. The CDR3 is made up of 17 amino acids. The germline V gene encodes CDR1 SGHVS and CDR2 FNYEAQ. Unmatched junction bases numbered 3, after V lost 1 base and J lost 0 bases. The CDR3 DNA sequence: TGTGCCAGCAGCTTAGGGACAGGGGTAGCAACTAATGAAAAACTGTTTTTT. Protein product: CASSLGTGVATNEKLFF.

V usage is TRBV2 and J usage is TRBJ2-5; no reliable D call. The CDR3 has 16 amino acids. Germline CDR1 reads SNHLY; CDR2 reads FYNNEI. The V gene lost 6 bases and the J gene lost 1 base, with 18 bases spanning the gap. Here the CDR3 reads CASRASVRRGQETQYF. In DNA form, the CDR3 reads TGTGCCAGCAGGGCCTCAGTACGGCGAGGCCAAGAGACCCAGTACTTC.

The chain uses TRBV7-8 and TRBJ1-5; D is unresolved. In germline, CDR1 is SGHVS, CDR2 FQNEAQ. CDR3 length: 14 amino acids. Trimming took 3 bases from V and 1 from J, leaving 7 bases between them. In DNA form, the CDR3 reads TGTGCCAGCAGCTTGACGGAGAGCAATCAGCCCCAGCATTTT. Its translation: CASSLTESNQPQHF.

The CDR3 nucleotides read TGTGCCAGCAGCTTACGGCCCGGGGATGCCGAGCAGTACTTC. It yields the protein CASSLRPGDAEQYF. V and J are TRBV7-2 and TRBJ2-7; tentatively, D is TRBD2 (5 bases). This CDR3 contains 14 residues. V lost 2 bases and J 6 bases, leaving 14 bases between the germline ends. In germline, CDR1 is SGHTA, CDR2 FQGNSA.

The chain couples TRBV10-3 to TRBJ2-1; 12 nucleotides align to TRBD2. The CDR3 sequence is 15 residues long. The V gene's germline CDR1 is ENHRY and CDR2 SYGVKD. The V segment lost 6 bases and the J segment 4 bases; nucleotides outside the gene matches: 4. The CDR3 nucleotides read TGTGCCATCAGGGAAGGGACTAGCGGGTACAATGAGCAGTTCTTC. It yields the protein CAIREGTSGYNEQFF.

This chain links TRBV6-4 with TRBJ1-1, with a weak D call TRBD1 (5 bases). V was trimmed by 3 bases and J by 2 bases, leaving 10 bases between them. The CDR3 loop spans 14 amino acids. Germline lookup yields CDR1 MRHNA and CDR2 SNTAGT. The DNA for the CDR3 is TGTGCCAGCAGTGATCGGACACTAAACACTGAAGCTTTCTTT. Its protein is CASSDRTLNTEAFF.

The chain is built from TRBV28 and TRBJ1-2; D remains unclear. Germline V gene lookup returns CDR1 MDHEN and CDR2 SYDVKM. Trimming removed 2 bases at V and 5 bases at J, with 15 bases between. There are 15 residues in the CDR3. In nucleotides, the CDR3 is TGTGCCAGCAGTTTAGGTTCCCAGGCCGGGTATGGCTACACCTTC. Protein product: CASSLGSQAGYGYTF.